This TCR beta chain appears in the sequencing data of a study of post-analysis software for immune sequencing data. Overall study findings and caveats: The five TRBV segments detected at higher frequency in patients than in controls included TRBV5-6, TRBV5-1 and TRBV20-1.

CDR3 length: 15 residues. The germline V gene has CDR1 DFQATT and CDR2 SNEGSKA (reference sequence). Trimming took off 0 bases at V and 0 bases at J, with 10 bases between the two ends. As for this clonotype: Antigen unknown.

Unique molecular identifiers were built into the TCR beta cDNA libraries. Each CDR3 protein is one row after TCRdb ran MiXCR on the PCR reads. The sample holds over 300,000 distinct CDR3 sequences, about a third seen once. Sequenced: blood. The TCR was taken from a girl aged 10 to 17 with multiple sclerosis. This chain connects TRBV20-1 to TRBJ2-3; D remains ambiguous. The CDR3 DNA follows: TGCAGTGCTAGAGAAGAAGCTTCTAGCACAGATACGCAGTATTTT. Protein: CSAREEASSTDTQYF.